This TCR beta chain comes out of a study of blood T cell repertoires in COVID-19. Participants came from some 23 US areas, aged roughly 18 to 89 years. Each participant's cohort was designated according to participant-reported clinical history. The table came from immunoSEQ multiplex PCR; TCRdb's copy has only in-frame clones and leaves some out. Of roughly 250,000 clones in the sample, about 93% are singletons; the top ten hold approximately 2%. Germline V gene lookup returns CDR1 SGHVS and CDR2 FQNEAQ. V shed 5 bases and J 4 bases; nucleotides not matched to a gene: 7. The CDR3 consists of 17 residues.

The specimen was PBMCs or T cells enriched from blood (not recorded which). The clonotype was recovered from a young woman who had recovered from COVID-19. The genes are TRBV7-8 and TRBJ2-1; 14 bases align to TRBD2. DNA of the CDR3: TGTGCCAGCAGCCGGGGACTAGCGGGAGTGTATTACAATGAGCAGTTCTTC. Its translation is CASSRGLAGVYYNEQFF.